The 17 T cell receptor beta chains listed next were all sequenced from one sample in a study of T cell responses to AZD1222 COVID-19 vaccine. The protocol was immunoSEQ multiplex PCR, while the TCRdb copy is restricted to in-frame clones and leaves out a portion. The sample contains roughly 110,000 clones, roughly 88% of which appear only once. The material was peripheral blood, obtained 28 days after the second AZD1222 dose. The source is an adult who received the AZD1222 COVID-19 vaccine.

The chain links TRBV5-6 to TRBJ1-1; 8 nucleotides line up with TRBD1. V lost 0 bases to trimming and J lost 6 bases; unmatched junction nucleotides: 4. Germline assignment: CDR1 SGHDT and CDR2 YYEEEE. CDR3 length equals 14 residues. The CDR3 loop is CASSLVPQGAEAFF. For the CDR3, the DNA is TGTGCCAGCAGCTTGGTCCCACAGGGGGCTGAAGCTTTCTTT.

The gene calls are TRBV7-3 and TRBJ2-1; D may be TRBD2 (5 bases). With 5 bases removed from V and 5 bases from J, the gap between germline ends came to 19 bases. CDR3 length: 16 amino acids. Germline CDR1 is SGHTA and CDR2 is FQGTGA. CDR3 bases: TGTGCCAGCAGCCCTGGACTCGGCGTGGGCAACAATGAGCAGTTCTTC. It specifies CASSPGLGVGNNEQFF.

This clone was picked up one time. The chain uses TRBV7-9 and TRBJ1-2, with 7 nucleotides matching TRBD1. CDR1 is SEHNR, CDR2 FQNEAQ, per germline (reference sequence). This CDR3 is 15 amino acids long. V lost 6 bases and J lost 4; bases outside the gene matches: 11. CDR3 coding DNA: TGTGCCAGCAGTTATCACAGGGGAATGAGCTATGGCTACACCTTC. It codes for CASSYHRGMSYGYTF.

This sequence joins TRBV5-4 and TRBJ2-3; 10 bases map to TRBD2. The trim removed 4 bases at V and 1 base at J, leaving 3 bases unmatched. Germline V gene data show CDR1 as SGHNT and CDR2 as YYREEE (reference sequence). The CDR3 is made up of 15 amino acids. CDR3 DNA sequence: TGTGCCAGCAGCCTGCTAGCGGGGGGCACAGATACGCAGTATTTT. This sequence encodes CASSLLAGGTDTQYF.

The chain combines TRBV5-1 with TRBJ2-1, with 12 positions matching TRBD2. Per germline, CDR1 SGHRS and CDR2 YFSETQ. The ends lost 4 bases at V and 4 bases at J; junction bases unmatched: 12. The CDR3 totals 18 residues. As DNA, the CDR3 is TGCGCCAGCAGCACAGGTCAGGGAGGACTAGCGGGATACAATGAGCAGTTCTTC. It specifies CASSTGQGGLAGYNEQFF.

This clone was seen once. J is TRBJ1-6 and V is TRBV6-5; tentatively, D is TRBD1 (6 bases). The V end was cut by 6 bases, the J end by 8 bases, with 17 bases between. The germline gives CDR1 MNHEY, CDR2 SVGAGI. This CDR3 is built from 15 residues. CDR3 in DNA: TGTGCCAGCAGGATAAACGACAGGTTGTATTCACCCCTCCACTTT. Its protein is CASRINDRLYSPLHF.

The rearrangement uses TRBV19 and TRBJ1-4; D not certain. The germline gives CDR1 LNHDA, CDR2 SQIVND (reference sequence). The CDR3 is 15 residues long. V lost 1 base to trimming and J lost 8 bases, with 14 bases between them. The CDR3 nucleotides are TGTGCCAGTAGTATAGGAGGGCCACGGGAGGAAAAACTGTTTTTT. This codes for CASSIGGPREEKLFF.

V is TRBV4-2 and J is TRBJ1-1, with TRBD1 matching 7 bases. The junction had 10 bases not matched to a gene; V was cut back by 3 bases and J by 6 bases. This CDR3 region has 15 residues. Germline CDR1 is LGHNA and CDR2 is YNFKEQ. The CDR3 reads CASSHAGTEEAEAFF. The CDR3 DNA reads TGTGCCAGCAGCCATGCCGGGACAGAAGAGGCTGAAGCTTTCTTT.

The chain has TRBV13 and TRBJ1-2; 8 positions match TRBD1. The CDR3 loop spans 14 amino acids. After removal of 4 bases from V and 4 bases from J, the junction contained 5 bases not matched to a gene. Germline V CDR1 and CDR2: PRHDT, FYEKMQ (reference sequence). The CDR3 nucleotides read TGTGCCAGCAGCTCCTGGGACAGGAGCTATGGCTACACCTTC. Translated, it gives CASSSWDRSYGYTF.

In this sample, this clone is medium-sized. The CDR3 coding sequence is TGTGCCAGCAGTAAGAGACAGCCCTTGGAGCAGTACTTC. Amino acid sequence: CASSKRQPLEQYF. J is TRBJ2-7 and V is TRBV6-2 or TRBV6-3, with a tentative D call TRBD1 (5 bases). This CDR3 is 13 amino acids long. CDR1 is MNHEY, CDR2 SVGEGT, per germline. The ends were cut back, 5 bases at V and 7 bases at J, with 15 bases in the middle.

This clone was detected only a few times. The chain links TRBV12-5 to TRBJ1-1; perhaps TRBD1 as D (5 bases). V dropped 1 base and J dropped 8 bases, with 11 bases sitting between them. CDR3 length: 13 amino acids. Per germline, CDR1 LGHNT and CDR2 FRNRAP. The CDR3, as DNA: TGTGCTAGTGGTTTGGGGCCAGGGAGGGAAGCTTTCTTT. Encoded protein: CASGLGPGREAFF.

The chain recombines TRBV18 with TRBJ2-3; TRBD1 agrees at 7 bases. This CDR3 contains 16 residues. The germline V gene has CDR1 KGHSH and CDR2 LQKENI. With 3 bases clipped from V and 4 bases from J, the junction kept 10 bases outside the gene matches. CDR3 nucleotides: TGTGCCAGCTCACCTTTCCGGGACAGCGAATCAGATACGCAGTATTTT. It specifies CASSPFRDSESDTQYF.

There are a few counts of this clone. This chain joins TRBV5-1 and TRBJ2-3; D is undetermined. V was pared by 0 bases and J by 5 bases, with 7 bases between. Per the germline V gene, CDR1 is SGHRS and CDR2 is YFSETQ. The CDR3 is 13 residues long. CDR3 DNA: TGCGCCAGCAGCTTGGATTCGGTAGATACGCAGTATTTT. Its translation is CASSLDSVDTQYF. The variable domain in full, with the rest retrieved from reference TRBV5-1 and TRBJ2-3, is KAGVTQTPRYLIKTRGQQVTLSCSPISGHRSVSWYQQTPGQGLQFLFEYFSETQRNKGNFPGRFSGRQFSNSRSEMNVSTLELGDSALYLCASSLDSVDTQYFGPGTRLTVL.

This chain uses TRBV6-5 with TRBJ1-2; tentative D call: TRBD1 (6 bases). CDR3 length: 13 residues. V gave up 6 bases and J gave up 2 bases, with 10 bases separating them. Germline V lookup: CDR1 MNHEY, CDR2 SVGAGI. As DNA, the CDR3 is TGTGCCAGCAGCTACACAGGGAACTATGGCTACACCTTC. Encoded protein: CASSYTGNYGYTF.

The chain is built from TRBV7-2 and TRBJ2-5; TRBD2 might be the D (5 bases). This CDR3 spans 15 amino acids. The germline V gene encodes CDR1 SGHTA and CDR2 FQGNSA. The ends were cut back, 4 bases at V and 5 bases at J, with 17 bases in the middle. The CDR3 nucleotides read TGTGCCAGCAGCTCGGCGGGCCCCCTCGGGGAGACCCAGTACTTC. Translating gives CASSSAGPLGETQYF.

The chain uses TRBV27 and TRBJ2-2, with TRBD2 matching 8 bases. V lost 3 bases to trimming and J lost 7 bases; unmatched junction nucleotides: 4. The CDR3 contains 14 residues. Germline V gene sequence: CDR1 MNHEY, CDR2 SMNVEV (reference sequence). In nucleotides, the CDR3 is TGTGCCAGCAGTTTTGAGCGGGGGATCGGGGAGCTGTTTTTT. As protein: CASSFERGIGELFF.

This chain joins TRBV4-1 and TRBJ1-1, with 7 bases fitting TRBD1. The junction had 15 bases not matched to a gene; V was cut back by 0 bases and J by 5 bases. This CDR3 contains 18 residues. The germline V gene encodes CDR1 MGHRA and CDR2 YSYEKL. Here the CDR3 DNA reads TGCGCCAGCAGCCAAGACTCATCCCGGGACAGCGGGTCTACTGAAGCTTTCTTT. This gives the protein CASSQDSSRDSGSTEAFF.